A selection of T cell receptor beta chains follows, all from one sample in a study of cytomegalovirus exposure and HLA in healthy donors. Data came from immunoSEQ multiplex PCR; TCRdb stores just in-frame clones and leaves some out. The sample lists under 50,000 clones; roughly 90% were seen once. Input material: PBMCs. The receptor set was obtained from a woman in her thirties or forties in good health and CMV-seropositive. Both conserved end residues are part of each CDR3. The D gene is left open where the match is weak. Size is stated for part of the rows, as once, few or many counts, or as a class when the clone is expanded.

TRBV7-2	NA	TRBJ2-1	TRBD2	TGTGCCAGCAGCCTTAGCGGGTGGAGCGGGGAGCAGTTCTTC	CASSLSGWSGEQFF
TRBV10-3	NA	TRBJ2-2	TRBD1	TGTGCCATCAGAGTGACAGGGGATATCGCCGGGGAGCTGTTTTTT	CAIRVTGDIAGELFF
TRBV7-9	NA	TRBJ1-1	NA	TGTGCCAGCAGCTTCAGACTTAAAACTGAAGCTTTCTTT	CASSFRLKTEAFF
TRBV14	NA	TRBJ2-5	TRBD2	TGTGCCAGCAGCCGAAATACGGGGAGGGCGTCCCAAGAGACCCAGTACTTC	CASSRNTGRASQETQYF
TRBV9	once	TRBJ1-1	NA	TGTGCCAGCAGCGAGACCCCCATGGGGGCGAACACTGAAGCTTTCTTT	CASSETPMGANTEAFF
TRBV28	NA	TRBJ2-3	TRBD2	TGTGCCAGCAGTGCCCTAGCGGGCGGCACAGATACGCAGTATTTT	CASSALAGGTDTQYF
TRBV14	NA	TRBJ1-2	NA	TGTGCCAGCAGCCAAGGACAGAACTATGGCTACACCTTC	CASSQGQNYGYTF
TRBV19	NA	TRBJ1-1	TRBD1	TGTGCCAGTAGTTCAATCGGGACAGGGGTTCCTGAAGCTTTCTTT	CASSSIGTGVPEAFF
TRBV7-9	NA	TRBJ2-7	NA	TGTTCCAGCACCCCCTGGGGGGGGAACAGGGTCGAGCAGTACTTC	CSSTPWGGNRVEQYF
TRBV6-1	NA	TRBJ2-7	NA	TGTGCCAGCAGTGACCCCGCGGGCGGAAGGGTTACCTACGAGCAGTACTTC	CASSDPAGGRVTYEQYF
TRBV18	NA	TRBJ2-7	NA	TGTGCCAGCTCACTGGCAGGGGCCCCCTACGAGCAGTACTTC	CASSLAGAPYEQYF
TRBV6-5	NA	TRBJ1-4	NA	TGTGCCAGCAGTTACACGTACGGGGAAAAACTGTTTTTT	CASSYTYGEKLFF
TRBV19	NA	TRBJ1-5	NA	TGTGCCAGTAATTTTTTCTCCGGGACTGGGGGCAATCAGCCCCAGCATTTT	CASNFFSGTGGNQPQHF
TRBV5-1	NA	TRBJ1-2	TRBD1	TGCGCCAGCAGCTCAGGGGGCACCAACTATGGCTACACCTTC	CASSSGGTNYGYTF
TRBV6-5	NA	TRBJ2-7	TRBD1	TGTGCCAGCAGTTACGACCGACAGGGAAAGGGCGAGCAGTACTTC	CASSYDRQGKGEQYF
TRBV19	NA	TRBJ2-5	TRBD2	TGTGCCAGTAGTATTGGGAGGAGCGGGGGGCTCCAAGAGACCCAGTACTTC	CASSIGRSGGLQETQYF
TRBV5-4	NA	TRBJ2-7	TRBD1	TGTGCCAGCAGCTTGGGTCTGGGGCAGGGGGCCGCCGAGCAGTACTTC	CASSLGLGQGAAEQYF
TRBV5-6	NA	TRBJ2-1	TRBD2	TGTGCCAGCAGCGGGCGGGAGGGATCCTACAATGAGCAGTTCTTC	CASSGREGSYNEQFF
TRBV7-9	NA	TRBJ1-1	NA	TGTGCCAGCAGTCAGCAGGGGTTAAGGACTGAAGCTTTCTTT	CASSQQGLRTEAFF
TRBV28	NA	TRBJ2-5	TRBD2	TGTGCCAGCAGTCTAGGGGGGGGACTAGCGGTGGAGACCCAGTACTTC	CASSLGGGLAVETQYF
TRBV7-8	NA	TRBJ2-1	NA	TGTGCCAGCAGCTCGACAGGTCTTGCTGAGCAGTTCTTC	CASSSTGLAEQFF
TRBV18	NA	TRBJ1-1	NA	TGTGCCAGCTCACCAATGGGGGACTCGATGAACACTGAAGCTTTCTTT	CASSPMGDSMNTEAFF
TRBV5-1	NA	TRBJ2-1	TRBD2	TGCGCCAGCAGCTTTCTAGCGGGAGATCTGTATGAGCAGTTCTTC	CASSFLAGDLYEQFF
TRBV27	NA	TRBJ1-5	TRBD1	TGTGCCAGCAGTTCCGGGACAGGGCCTAGGCAGCCCCAGCATTTT	CASSSGTGPRQPQHF
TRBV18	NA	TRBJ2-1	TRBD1	TGTGCCAGCTCACCAAAGGGGGCGGTTGGGACAGCGTCGGTTGGTGAGCAGTTCTTC	CASSPKGAVGTASVGEQFF
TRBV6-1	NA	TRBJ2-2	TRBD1	TGTGCCAGCAGTGGGGTTACAGGGGGCACCGGGGAGTTGTTTTTT	CASSGVTGGTGELFF
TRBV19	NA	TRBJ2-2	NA	TGTGCCAGTAGCGGTAGGAACACCGGGGAGCTGTTTTTT	CASSGRNTGELFF
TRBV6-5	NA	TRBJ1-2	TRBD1	TGTGCCAGCAGCCCCCGGGACAGTACTAACTATGGCTACACCTTC	CASSPRDSTNYGYTF
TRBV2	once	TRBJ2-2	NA	TGTGCCAGCAGTGAAGTGTCTAGTTTCACCGGGGAGCTGTTTTTT	CASSEVSSFTGELFF
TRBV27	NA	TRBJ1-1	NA	TGTGCCAGCAGTCCCTCGAGACACCAGAACACTGAAGCTTTCTTT	CASSPSRHQNTEAFF
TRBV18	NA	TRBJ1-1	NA	TGTGCCAGCTCACAGAGCTTTATGAACACTGAAGCTTTCTTT	CASSQSFMNTEAFF
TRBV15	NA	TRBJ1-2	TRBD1	TGTGCCACCAGCAGAGGACAGGGAGGCTATGGCTACACCTTC	CATSRGQGGYGYTF
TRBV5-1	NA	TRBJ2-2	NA	TGCGCCAGCCAAAATGACATTACCCAACGCGGGGAGCTGTTTTTT	CASQNDITQRGELFF
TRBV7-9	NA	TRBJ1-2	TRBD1	TGTGCCAGCAGCCTGGGACAGGAGGCTGGCTACACCTTC	CASSLGQEAGYTF
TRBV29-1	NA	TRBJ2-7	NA	TGCAGCGTTCGGGAATACGAGCAGTACTTC	CSVREYEQYF
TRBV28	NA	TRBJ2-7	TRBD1	TGTGCCAGCAGTTCGGGACAGCAAACCTACGAGCAGTACTTC	CASSSGQQTYEQYF
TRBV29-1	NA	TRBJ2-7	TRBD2	TGCAGCGCCCGGACTAGCGGGAGGGCCGGAGAGCAGTACTTC	CSARTSGRAGEQYF
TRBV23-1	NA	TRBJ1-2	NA	TGCGCCAGCAGTCAATCGGGGAAGAGGGGGGGAGGCTACACCTTC	CASSQSGKRGGGYTF
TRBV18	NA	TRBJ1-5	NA	TGTGCCAGCTCACCCTTTGAGAGCAATCAGCCCCAGCATTTT	CASSPFESNQPQHF
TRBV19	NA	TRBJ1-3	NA	TGTGCCAGTAGTACAAAACAGGCCTCTGGAAACACCATATATTTT	CASSTKQASGNTIYF
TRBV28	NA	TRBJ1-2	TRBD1	TGTGGCAGCACCCGAGGGGCGACAGGGGTCTATGGCTACACCTTC	CGSTRGATGVYGYTF
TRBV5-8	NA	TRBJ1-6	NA	TGTGCCAGCAAGTGGGGCTGGGGGGATTCACCCCTCCACTTT	CASKWGWGDSPLHF
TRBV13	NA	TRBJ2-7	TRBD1	TGTGCCAGCAGCTTGGACAGGGTCGACGAGCAGTACTTC	CASSLDRVDEQYF
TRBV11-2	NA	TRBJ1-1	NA	TGTGCCAGCAGGCGGAACACTGAAGCTTTCTTT	CASRRNTEAFF
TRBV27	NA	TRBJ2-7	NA	TGTGCCAGCAGCCGACACCTGGACAGACCCTACGGGCAGTACTTC	CASSRHLDRPYGQYF
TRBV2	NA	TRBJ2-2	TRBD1	TGTGCCAGCAAGGGACAGGGGGGTACCGGGGAGCTGTTTTTT	CASKGQGGTGELFF
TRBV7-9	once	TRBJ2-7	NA	TGTGCCAGCAGCTTCCCCCCCCCTTACTACGAGCAGTACTTC	CASSFPPPYYEQYF
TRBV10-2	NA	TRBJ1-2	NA	TGCGCCAGCAGTGATACATTAGGGGTTTACTATGGCTACACCTTC	CASSDTLGVYYGYTF